This T cell receptor beta chain is drawn from a study of T cells in Graves' hyperthyroidism and ophthalmopathy (dated by TCRdb to between 2019 and 2020). Describing the broader study: Peripheral blood was sampled at the time of initial diagnosis, prior to any treatment. The study also compared thyroid tissue and blood T-cell repertoires from more than five Graves' hyperthyroidism patients. Prospective prediction of ophthalmopathy was tested in an independent validation cohort of fewer than 20 hyperthyroidism patients and 15 to 17 patients who later progressed to ophthalmopathy. According to the paper, TCR Vbeta CDR3 sequencing was carried out on 135 peripheral blood samples, which came from 40 to 45 ophthalmopathy, 75 or so hyperthyroidism and approximately 17 progressor patients. A discovery cohort of approximately 100 patients, 43 with Graves' ophthalmopathy and roughly 59 with stable Graves' hyperthyroidism, was used to find distinguishing TCR V-J signatures. For training and testing, the roughly 100 patients in the discovery cohort were randomly divided in a 7:3 ratio. Once sampling was done, hyperthyroidism patients were given methimazole at a starting dose of 30 mg daily, whereas ophthalmopathy patients were given high-dose intravenous methylprednisolone. Overall study results and their limits: During validation, the model predicted progression to ophthalmopathy a median of approximately 7 months ahead of onset, with around 70% sensitivity and 72.22% specificity. Most expanded thyroid clonotypes (frequency above 0.001) were also detected in blood, suggesting blood repertoires may reflect thyroid immune responses. A 13 V-J signature model separated ophthalmopathy from stable hyperthyroidism, with 87.88% sensitivity and about 81% specificity in cross-validation and 80%/75% in testing. No statistical method was used to set the sample size in advance, and investigators knew the group allocation.

The TCR beta CDR3 regions were amplified from the RNA transcripts. The TCR CDR3 was subjected to a first round of RT-PCR using the HTBI primer set and the Qiagen OneStep RT-PCR kit. A second multiplex PCR round built the libraries, followed by size selection and purification. The libraries were sequenced on an Illumina HiSeq2000 using paired-end 100 bp reads. The paper's data handling went like this. SOAPnuke was used to process the raw data, with reads discarded if the reads contained adapters or uncalled bases, had a mean Phred below 15, or lacked an exact constant-primer or identifier match. High-quality paired reads were merged using COPE v1.2.5, and each unique nucleotide sequence was defined as a clonotype. MiTCR v1.1 was used to align the clonotypes against IMGT TRBV, TRBD and TRBJ reference segments. The analysis was restricted to V-J combinations with a frequency above 0.0001, which together covered 99.2% of the repertoires. The TCS score was defined as the ratio of F50 (clonal expansion) to E x V (chaos), calculated using BLOSUM62-based TCRdist between CDR3 peptides within each V-J. Welch's t-statistics and random forest reduced 450 to 600 V-J features to around 14, which were used in a naive Bayes classifier (R e1071). The public reads were quality trimmed at Q25 with fastp and then assembled into clones with MiXCR by TCRdb, keeping productive beta chains. A single entry per CDR3 protein holds the most common genes and DNA from its merged rows. TCRdb, rather than the study authors, made the V and J calls. This sample holds about 560,000 distinct CDR3 sequences; 16% were observed only once. Roughly 18% of the sample lies in the top ten.

Trimming removed 3 bases from V and 6 bases from J, leaving 18 bases between the germline ends. There are 16 amino acids in the CDR3, from cysteine to phenylalanine inclusive. The DNA shown is the 48-base CDR3, in frame from base 1. The germline V gene sets CDR1 to MNHGY and CDR2 to SVAAGI. In the case of this clonotype: Its antigen is still unknown. No per-base quality is available; no much larger clone lies one base away.

Graves' hyperthyroidism was defined as stable when no progression to ophthalmopathy occurred over 18 months of follow-up. The hyperthyroidism patients were between 18 and 65 years old and newly diagnosed, with a disease duration of less than 2 months. Exclusion was applied to patients with uncontrolled infections, other autoimmune diseases, pregnancy or lactation. Diagnoses were based on clinical symptoms, serum thyroxine and TRAb, thyroid ultrasound and orbital computed tomography. PBMCs were separated from under 12 ml of fresh peripheral blood using Ficoll-Paque density gradient centrifugation. Total RNA was extracted with Trizol reagent, and quality was checked on an Agilent 2100 Bioanalyzer.

The TCR comes from a woman aged 18-29 years with Graves' hyperthyroidism. Source material: blood. The chain is assembled from TRBV6-9 and TRBJ2-1; TRBD2 is a possible D gene, resting on 6 matching bases. This receptor carries the CDR3 CASSYPLGGSGNEQFF. The DNA reads as follows: TGTGCCAGCAGTTACCCTTTGGGGGGTTCGGGCAATGAGCAGTTCTTC.